The clone carrying this TCR beta chain turned up a few times. These data are taken from a study of blood T cell repertoires in COVID-19. Study-level information: T cells, B-cell-depleted T cells, or PBMCs provided the cDNA or gDNA that served as material.

Germline loops: CDR1 MNHEY, CDR2 SMNVEV (reference sequence). With 3 bases clipped from V and 4 bases from J, the junction kept 16 bases outside the gene matches. The CDR3 is made up of 18 amino acids. The assay was immunoSEQ multiplex PCR, and TCRdb's table has in-frame clones only and misses some. The profile shows 200,000 to 300,000 clones, around 92% of them singletons. The study recruited people aged 18 to 89 years across roughly 25 US areas. What was sequenced was PBMCs or T cells enriched from blood (not recorded which). This sequence joins TRBV27 and TRBJ2-5; TRBD2 matches at 8 bases. The TCR comes from a woman aged 25-40 years with acute COVID-19. In DNA form, the CDR3 reads TGTGCCAGCAGTTTGAACGGGGGGGCGATGGCGGGCCGAGAGACCCAGTACTTC. Its translation: CASSLNGGAMAGRETQYF.